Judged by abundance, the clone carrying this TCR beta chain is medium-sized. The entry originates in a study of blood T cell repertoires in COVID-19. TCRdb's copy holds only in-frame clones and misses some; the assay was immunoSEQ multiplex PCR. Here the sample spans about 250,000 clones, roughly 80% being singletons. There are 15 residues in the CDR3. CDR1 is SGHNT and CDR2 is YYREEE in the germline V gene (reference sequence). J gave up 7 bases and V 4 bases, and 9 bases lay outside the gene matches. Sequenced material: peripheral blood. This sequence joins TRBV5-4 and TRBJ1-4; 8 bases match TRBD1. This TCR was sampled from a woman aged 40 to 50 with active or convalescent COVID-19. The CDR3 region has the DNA TGTGCCAGCAGCCTCGGACAGGGTGGGGGTGAAAAACTGTTTTTT. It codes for CASSLGQGGGEKLFF.